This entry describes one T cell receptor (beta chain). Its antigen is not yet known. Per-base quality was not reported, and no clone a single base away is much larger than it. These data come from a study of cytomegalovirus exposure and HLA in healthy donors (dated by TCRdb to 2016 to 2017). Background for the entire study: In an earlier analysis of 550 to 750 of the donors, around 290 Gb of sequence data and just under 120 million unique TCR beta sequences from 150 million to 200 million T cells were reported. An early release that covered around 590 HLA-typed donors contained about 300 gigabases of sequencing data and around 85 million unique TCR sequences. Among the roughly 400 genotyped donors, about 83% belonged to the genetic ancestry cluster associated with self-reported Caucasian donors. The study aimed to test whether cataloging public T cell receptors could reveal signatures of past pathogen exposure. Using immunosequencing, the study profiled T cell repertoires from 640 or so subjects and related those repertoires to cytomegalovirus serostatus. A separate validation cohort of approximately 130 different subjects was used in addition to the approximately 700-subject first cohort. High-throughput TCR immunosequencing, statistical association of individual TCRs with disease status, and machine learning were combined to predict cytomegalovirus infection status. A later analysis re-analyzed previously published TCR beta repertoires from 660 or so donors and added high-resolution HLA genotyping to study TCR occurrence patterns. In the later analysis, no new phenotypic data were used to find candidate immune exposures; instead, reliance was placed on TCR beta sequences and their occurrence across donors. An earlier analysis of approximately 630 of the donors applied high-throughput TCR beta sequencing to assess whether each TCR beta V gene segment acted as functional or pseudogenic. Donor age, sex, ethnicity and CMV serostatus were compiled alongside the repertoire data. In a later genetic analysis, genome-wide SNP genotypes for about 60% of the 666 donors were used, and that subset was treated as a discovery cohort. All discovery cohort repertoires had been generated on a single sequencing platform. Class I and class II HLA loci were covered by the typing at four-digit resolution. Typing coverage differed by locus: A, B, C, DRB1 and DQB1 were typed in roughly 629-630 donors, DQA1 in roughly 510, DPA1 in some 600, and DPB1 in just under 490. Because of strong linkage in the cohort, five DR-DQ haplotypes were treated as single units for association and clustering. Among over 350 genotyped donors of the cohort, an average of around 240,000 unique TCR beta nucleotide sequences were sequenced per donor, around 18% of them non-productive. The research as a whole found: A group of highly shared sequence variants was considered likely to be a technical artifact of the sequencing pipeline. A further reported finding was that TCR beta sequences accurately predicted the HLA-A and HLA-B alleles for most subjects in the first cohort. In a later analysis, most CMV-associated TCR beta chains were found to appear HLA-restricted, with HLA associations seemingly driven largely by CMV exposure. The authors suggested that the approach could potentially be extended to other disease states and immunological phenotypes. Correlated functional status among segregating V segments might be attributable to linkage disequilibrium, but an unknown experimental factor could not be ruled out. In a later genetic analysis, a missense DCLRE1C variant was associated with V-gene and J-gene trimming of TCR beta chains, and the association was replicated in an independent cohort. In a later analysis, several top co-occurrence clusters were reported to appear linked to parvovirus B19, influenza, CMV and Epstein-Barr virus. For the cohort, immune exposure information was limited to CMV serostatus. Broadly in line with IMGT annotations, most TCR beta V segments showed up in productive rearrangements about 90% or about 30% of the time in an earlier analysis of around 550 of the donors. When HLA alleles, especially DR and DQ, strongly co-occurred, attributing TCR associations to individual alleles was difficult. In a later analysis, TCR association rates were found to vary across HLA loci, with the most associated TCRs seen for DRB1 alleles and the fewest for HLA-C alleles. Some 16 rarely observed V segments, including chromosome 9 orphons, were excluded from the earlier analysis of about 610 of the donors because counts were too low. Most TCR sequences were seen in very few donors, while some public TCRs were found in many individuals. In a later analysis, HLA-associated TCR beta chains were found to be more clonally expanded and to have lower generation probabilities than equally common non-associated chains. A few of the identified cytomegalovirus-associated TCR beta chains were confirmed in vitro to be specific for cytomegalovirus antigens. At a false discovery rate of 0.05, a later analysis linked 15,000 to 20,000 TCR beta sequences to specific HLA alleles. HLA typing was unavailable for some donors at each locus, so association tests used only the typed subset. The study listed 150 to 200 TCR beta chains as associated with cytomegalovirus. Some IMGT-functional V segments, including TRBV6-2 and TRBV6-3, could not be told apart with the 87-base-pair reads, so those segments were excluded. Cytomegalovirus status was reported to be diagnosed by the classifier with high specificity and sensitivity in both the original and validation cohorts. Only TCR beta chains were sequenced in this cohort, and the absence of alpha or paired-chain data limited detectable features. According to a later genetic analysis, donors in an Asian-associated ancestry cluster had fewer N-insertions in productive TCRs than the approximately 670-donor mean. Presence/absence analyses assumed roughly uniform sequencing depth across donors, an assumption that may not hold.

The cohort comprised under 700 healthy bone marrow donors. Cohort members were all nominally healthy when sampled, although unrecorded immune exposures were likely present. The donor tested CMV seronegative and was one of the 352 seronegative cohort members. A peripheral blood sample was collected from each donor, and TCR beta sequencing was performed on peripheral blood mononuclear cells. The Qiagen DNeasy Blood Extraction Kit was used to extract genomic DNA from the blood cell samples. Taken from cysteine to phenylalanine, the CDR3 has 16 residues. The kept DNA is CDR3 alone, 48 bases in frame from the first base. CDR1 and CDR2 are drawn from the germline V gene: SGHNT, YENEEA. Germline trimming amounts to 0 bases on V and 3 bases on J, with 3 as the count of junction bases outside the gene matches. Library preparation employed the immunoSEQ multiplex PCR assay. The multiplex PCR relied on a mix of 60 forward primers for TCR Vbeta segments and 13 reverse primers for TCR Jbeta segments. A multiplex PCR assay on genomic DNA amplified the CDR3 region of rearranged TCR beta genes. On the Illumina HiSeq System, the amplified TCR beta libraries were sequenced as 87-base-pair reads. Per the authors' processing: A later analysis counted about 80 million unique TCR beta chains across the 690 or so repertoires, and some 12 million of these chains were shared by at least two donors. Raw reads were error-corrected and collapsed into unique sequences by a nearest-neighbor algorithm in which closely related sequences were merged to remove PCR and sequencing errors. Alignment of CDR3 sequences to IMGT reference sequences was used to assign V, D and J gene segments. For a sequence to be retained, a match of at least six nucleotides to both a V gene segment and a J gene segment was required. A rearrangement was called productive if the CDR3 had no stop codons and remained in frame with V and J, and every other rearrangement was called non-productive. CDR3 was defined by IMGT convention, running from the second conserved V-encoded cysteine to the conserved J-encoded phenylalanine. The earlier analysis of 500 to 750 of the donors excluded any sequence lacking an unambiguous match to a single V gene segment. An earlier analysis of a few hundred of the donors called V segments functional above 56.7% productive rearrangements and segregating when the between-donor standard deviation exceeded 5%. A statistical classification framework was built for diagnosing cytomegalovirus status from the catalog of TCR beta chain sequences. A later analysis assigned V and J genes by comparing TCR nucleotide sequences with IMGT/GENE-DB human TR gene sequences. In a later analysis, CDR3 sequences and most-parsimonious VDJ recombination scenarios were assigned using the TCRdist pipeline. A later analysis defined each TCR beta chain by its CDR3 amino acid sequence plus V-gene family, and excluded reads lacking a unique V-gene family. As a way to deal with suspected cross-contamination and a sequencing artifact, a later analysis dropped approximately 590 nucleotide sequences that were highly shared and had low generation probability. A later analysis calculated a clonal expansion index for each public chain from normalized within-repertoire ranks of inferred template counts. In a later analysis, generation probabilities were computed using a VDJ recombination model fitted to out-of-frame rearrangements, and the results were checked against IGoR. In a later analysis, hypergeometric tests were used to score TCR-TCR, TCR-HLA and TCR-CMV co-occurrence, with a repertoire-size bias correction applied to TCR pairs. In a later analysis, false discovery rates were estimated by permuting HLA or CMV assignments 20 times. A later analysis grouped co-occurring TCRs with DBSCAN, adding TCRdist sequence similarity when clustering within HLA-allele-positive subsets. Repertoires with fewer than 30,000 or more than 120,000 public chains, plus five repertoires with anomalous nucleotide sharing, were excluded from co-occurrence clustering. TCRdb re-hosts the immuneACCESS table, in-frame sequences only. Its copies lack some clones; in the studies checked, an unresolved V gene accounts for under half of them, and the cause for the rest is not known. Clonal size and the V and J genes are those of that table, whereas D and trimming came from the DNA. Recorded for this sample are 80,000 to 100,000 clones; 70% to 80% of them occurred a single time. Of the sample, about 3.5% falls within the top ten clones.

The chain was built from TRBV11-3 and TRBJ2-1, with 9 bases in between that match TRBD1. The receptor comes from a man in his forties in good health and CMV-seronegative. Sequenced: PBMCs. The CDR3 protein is CASSLEGTGIYNEQFF. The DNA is TGTGCCAGCAGCTTAGAAGGGACAGGGATCTACAATGAGCAGTTCTTC.